This TCR beta chain was identified during a study of T cells in Graves' hyperthyroidism and ophthalmopathy. As regards this clonotype: The junction shows a germline mismatch at one end, possibly a read error.

Template material for amplifying TCR beta CDR3 regions consisted of RNA transcripts. First-round RT-PCR of the TCR CDR3 relied on the HTBI primer set. TCRdb used MiXCR to reprocess the multiplex PCR reads, holding one entry per CDR3 protein. The table records almost 600,000 distinct CDR3 sequences, roughly 14% of them present only once. Patients were excluded for uncontrolled infection, other autoimmune disease, pregnancy or lactation. The sequenced material came from blood. This TCR was recovered from a woman in her twenties or thirties with Graves' hyperthyroidism that later progressed to Graves' ophthalmopathy.

The DNA of the CDR3 is TGTGCCACCAGTGAGACTAGTCCGAGCTCCTACAATGGGCAGTTCTTC. This codes for CATSETSPSSYNGQFF. The rearrangement uses TRBV24-1 and TRBJ2-1; D is perhaps TRBD2 (6 bases). Germline CDR1 KGHDR, CDR2 SFDVKD. The CDR3 runs 16 residues.